The sequence of this T cell receptor (beta chain) was determined in a study of blood T cell repertoires in COVID-19. On the study more broadly: Collection of acute and convalescent COVID-19 samples took place in the United States, Italy and Spain. T cells, B-cell-depleted T cells, or PBMCs provided the cDNA or gDNA that served as material.

V shed 3 bases, J shed 4 bases, and the junction held 7 bases outside the gene matches. The CDR3 contains 15 residues. Germline loops: CDR1 SGHAT, CDR2 FQNNGV. As originally analysed: Scientists estimated how many nucleated cells there were by amplifying reference gene primers. The method was immunoSEQ multiplex PCR; TCRdb's version includes in-frame clones alone and lacks a portion of them. The D gene and trimming were derived from the DNA, and the V and J assignments and clone size from that table. The sample includes roughly 300,000 clones, about nine tenths of them seen just once. The rearrangement links TRBV11-2 to TRBJ2-7; 9 nucleotides align to TRBD2. Input material: PBMCs or T cells enriched from blood (not recorded which). The receptor's source is a woman between 40 and 50 years old with acute COVID-19. CDR3 sequence: CASSFPGLAGYEQYF. CDR3 nucleotide sequence: TGTGCCAGCAGCTTCCCGGGACTAGCTGGGTACGAGCAGTACTTC. Full variable domain (remainder filled in from reference TRBV11-2 and TRBJ2-7): EAGVAQSPRYKIIEKRQSVAFWCNPISGHATLYWYQQILGQGPKLLIQFQNNGVVDDSQLPKDRFSAERLKGVDSTLKIQPAKLEDSAVYLCASSFPGLAGYEQYFGPGTRLTVT.